This is a list of T cell receptor beta chains from one sample in a study of immune evolution from preneoplasia to lung adenocarcinoma. The repertoire was sequenced with immunoSEQ multiplex PCR; TCRdb's copy has only in-frame clones and lacks some. The data show about 5,700 clones, around 85% seen once. The sample comprised FFPE normal lung tissue adjacent to the tumor. All receptors derive from a person between 50 and 69 years old with lung adenocarcinoma. CDR3s include the opening cysteine and the closing phenylalanine or tryptophan. Each record gives: CDR3 protein, CDR3 DNA, D gene, V gene, J gene. D genes are given only for firm matches.

CSAREVPEAFF	TGCAGTGCTAGGGAGGTCCCTGAAGCTTTCTTT	-	TRBV20-1	TRBJ1-1
CASSQGTSGRSPSDEQYF	TGCGCCAGCAGCCAAGGGACTAGCGGGAGGTCGCCCTCTGACGAGCAGTACTTC	TRBD2	TRBV5-1	TRBJ2-7
CASSPGTIGNIQYF	TGTGCCAGCAGCCCCGGGACCATAGGAAACATTCAGTACTTC	-	TRBV7-9	TRBJ2-4
CASSYHQNEKLFF	TGTGCCAGCAGTTACCACCAGAATGAAAAACTGTTTTTT	-	TRBV6-5	TRBJ1-4
CASSGEDRGNYGYTF	TGTGCCAGTAGTGGAGAGGACAGGGGAAACTATGGCTACACCTTC	TRBD1	TRBV19	TRBJ1-2
CASSFLRSGSYNEQFF	TGTGCCAGCAGCTTCCTCAGGTCCGGGTCCTACAATGAGCAGTTCTTC	-	TRBV5-6	TRBJ2-1
CASSLGLAGEYVHEQFF	TGTGCCAGCAGCTTGGGACTAGCGGGAGAGTATGTCCATGAGCAGTTCTTC	TRBD2	TRBV7-9	TRBJ2-1
CASSRTANTEAFF	TGTGCCAGCAGTCGGACAGCGAACACTGAAGCTTTCTTT	-	TRBV28	TRBJ1-1
CASSPGTGYEGSYGYTF	TGTGCCAGCAGTCCCGGGACAGGGTATGAGGGAAGCTATGGCTACACCTTC	TRBD1	TRBV28	TRBJ1-2
CASSSRGTTQETQYF	TGTGCCAGCAGCTCCCGAGGGACTACCCAAGAGACCCAGTACTTC	TRBD2	TRBV7-2	TRBJ2-5
CSSGSTTGTYGYTF	TGCAGCTCTGGGTCTACGACAGGTACCTATGGCTACACCTTC	-	TRBV29-1	TRBJ1-2
CASRQSSPTGGAYGYTF	TGTGCCAGCAGGCAATCCTCCCCGACAGGGGGCGCTTATGGCTACACCTTC	TRBD1	TRBV27	TRBJ1-2
CATSRTGTSYGYTF	TGTGCCACCAGCAGGACCGGGACGTCCTATGGCTACACCTTC	-	TRBV15	TRBJ1-2
CASSLTGSSEQYF	TGCGCCAGCAGCTTGACGGGTTCTAGCGAGCAGTACTTC	-	TRBV5-1	TRBJ2-7